This T cell receptor beta chain was identified in a study of control samples from healthy donors and cancer patients. The CDR3 spans 14 residues. CDR1 is SGHTA and CDR2 is FQGNSA in the germline V gene. Trimming cost V 1 base and J 4 bases, with 10 bases left between them. Measured with immunoSEQ multiplex PCR; TCRdb has only the in-frame clones, and not every one. The data hold roughly 90,000 clones, with around 80% observed a single time. This clone was seen only once. Within the sample, other DNA sequences also encode this same CDR3. The TCR comes from a woman in her fifties or sixties in good health. Sequenced: blood. The chain links TRBV7-2 to TRBJ1-1; a possible D gene is TRBD1 (5 bases). CDR3 coding DNA: TGTGCCAGCAGCTTAGGAGGGGCTGGCACTGAAGCTTTCTTT. Its translation: CASSLGGAGTEAFF.